A single sample is the source of the 11 T cell receptor beta chains below, sequenced in a study of T cells after yellow fever vaccination (dated by TCRdb to between 2019 and 2020). The treatment or condition label, as the study defines it: live attenuated yellow fever vaccine strain. The receptor library was made with 5' RACE. Reads for this sample came from an Illumina HiSeq 2500. The public reads were run again by TCRdb, first through fastp at Q25 and then through MiXCR, and only productive beta chains were kept. Rows are combined by CDR3 protein, so each entry shows the most common genes and DNA. The sample profile shows around 590,000 distinct CDR3 sequences; 9% to 15% of them were found once. The biggest ten clones account for just under 15% of the sample. Sample: PBMCs, taken on the day of the yellow fever booster vaccination. These receptors were collected from a man aged 30 to 39 who received the YFV17D yellow fever vaccine.

This chain links TRBV12-3 or TRBV12-4 with TRBJ1-2; the D gene is possibly TRBD1 (5 bases). V was cut by 5 bases and J by 9 bases, with 16 bases left in between. The CDR3 runs 13 residues. The CDR3 coding sequence is TGTGCCAGCAGTCTTCGGGGGTATTATAGCTACACCTTC. It encodes CASSLRGYYSYTF.

This clonotype occurred many times. The chain joins TRBV12-3 or TRBV12-4 to TRBJ1-1; D remains ambiguous. This CDR3 spans 13 amino acids. The germline V and J ends were trimmed by 4 bases and 1 base, with 7 bases remaining between them. The DNA for the CDR3 is TGTGCCAGCAGTTCAGGTGCGAACACTGAAGCTTTCTTT. This encodes CASSSGANTEAFF.

In its sample, this clonotype was seen a few times. This chain uses TRBV10-3 with TRBJ2-7; D is unclear. Germline CDR1 ENHRY, CDR2 SYGVKD. This CDR3 region has 14 residues. Trimming left V 4 bases short and J 6 bases short, with 16 bases between. The CDR3 DNA reads TGTGCCATCAGTGCCCCGACCTCCCCCCCCGAGCAGTACTTC. Translated, it gives CAISAPTSPPEQYF.

The sample holds many counts of this clonotype. The V call is TRBV27, the J call TRBJ2-4; a weak D match, TRBD1 (5 bases). Trimming left V 5 bases short and J 1 base short, with 9 bases between. The CDR3 has 14 residues. CDR1 and CDR2 from the germline V gene are MNHEY and SMNVEV (reference sequence). The CDR3 sequence: CASSQGGAKNIQYF. DNA of the CDR3: TGTGCCAGCAGTCAGGGTGGTGCCAAAAACATTCAGTACTTC.

The V and J genes are TRBV11-2 and TRBJ2-3; D may be TRBD2 (5 bases). In germline, CDR1 is SGHAT, CDR2 FQNNGV. Trimming left V 1 base short and J 6 bases short, with 17 bases between. There are 16 residues in the CDR3. The CDR3 is CASSLVVGDPGDTQYF. The CDR3 DNA sequence: TGTGCCAGCAGCTTAGTGGTCGGTGACCCGGGGGATACGCAGTATTTT.

In its sample, this clonotype was seen a few times. This sequence joins TRBV20-1 and TRBJ2-7; D is perhaps TRBD2 (5 bases). Germline V gene data show CDR1 as DFQATT and CDR2 as SNEGSKA (reference sequence). This CDR3 is 13 amino acids long. Trimming took off 1 base at V and 1 base at J, with 8 bases between the two ends. The CDR3 loop reads CSARAGVSYEQYF. In DNA form, the CDR3 reads TGCAGTGCTAGAGCCGGGGTTTCCTACGAGCAGTACTTC.

In its sample, this clonotype was seen a few times. The rearrangement joins TRBV7-8 to TRBJ2-5; the match to TRBD1 covers 8 bases. V gave up 3 bases and J gave up 5 bases; unmatched junction bases: 8. Germline V gene lookup returns CDR1 SGHVS and CDR2 FQNEAQ. The CDR3 totals 15 residues. The CDR3 reads CASSLRRTGSETQYF. The CDR3 coding sequence is TGTGCCAGCAGCTTGAGACGGACAGGGTCGGAGACCCAGTACTTC.

This clonotype has at least ten counts. V usage is TRBV4-3 and J usage is TRBJ2-1; maybe TRBD1 (5 bases). The CDR3 extends over 14 amino acids. The germline CDR1 and CDR2 sequences are LGHNA and YSLEER. The V end was cut by 0 bases, the J end by 9 bases, with 12 bases between. The CDR3 protein is CASSQDPLGREQFF. The CDR3 DNA reads TGCGCCAGCAGCCAAGATCCTTTGGGGCGTGAGCAGTTCTTC.

The gene calls are TRBV7-2 and TRBJ2-5; 12 bases fit TRBD2. This CDR3 spans 15 amino acids. Trimming at V came to 5 bases and at J to 6 bases, leaving 7 bases not matched to a gene. Germline CDR1 SGHTA, CDR2 FQGNSA. Here the CDR3 DNA reads TGTGCCAGCAGCCAAGAGACTAGCGGGAGAAAGACCCAGTACTTC. This sequence encodes CASSQETSGRKTQYF.

This clonotype occurred many times. The chain joins TRBV5-5 to TRBJ1-5; weak D call: TRBD1 (5 bases). The germline V gene encodes CDR1 SGHKS and CDR2 YYEKEE (reference sequence). The V and J ends lost 2 bases and 5 bases respectively, with 11 bases between them. CDR3 size: 14 residues. The CDR3 sequence: CASSLGDSYQPQHF. The CDR3 DNA reads as TGTGCCAGCAGCTTAGGAGACAGCTATCAGCCCCAGCATTTT.

V is TRBV25-1 and J is TRBJ2-5; perhaps TRBD2 as D (7 bases). Trimming removed 2 bases from V and 5 bases from J, with 15 bases in between. The CDR3 runs to 15 residues. Per the germline V gene, CDR1 is MGHDK and CDR2 is SYGVNS. The CDR3: CASSERTAGAETQYF. The DNA for the CDR3 is TGTGCCAGCAGTGAACGAACGGCGGGGGCTGAGACCCAGTACTTC.